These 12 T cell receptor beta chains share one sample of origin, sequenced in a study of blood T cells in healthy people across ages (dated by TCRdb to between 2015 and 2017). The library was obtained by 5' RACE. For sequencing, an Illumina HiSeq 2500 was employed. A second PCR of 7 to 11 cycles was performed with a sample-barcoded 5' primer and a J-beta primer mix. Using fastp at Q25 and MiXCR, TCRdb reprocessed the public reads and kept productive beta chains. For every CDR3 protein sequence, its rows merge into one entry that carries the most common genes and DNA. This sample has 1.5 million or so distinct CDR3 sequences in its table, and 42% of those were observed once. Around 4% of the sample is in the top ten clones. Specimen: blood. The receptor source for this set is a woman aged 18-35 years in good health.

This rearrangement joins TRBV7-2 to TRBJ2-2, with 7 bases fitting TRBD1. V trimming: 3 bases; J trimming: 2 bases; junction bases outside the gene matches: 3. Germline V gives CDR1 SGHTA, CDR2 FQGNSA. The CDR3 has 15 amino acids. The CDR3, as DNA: TGTGCCAGCAGCTTCCGGGACAGCAACACCGGGGAGCTGTTTTTT. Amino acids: CASSFRDSNTGELFF.

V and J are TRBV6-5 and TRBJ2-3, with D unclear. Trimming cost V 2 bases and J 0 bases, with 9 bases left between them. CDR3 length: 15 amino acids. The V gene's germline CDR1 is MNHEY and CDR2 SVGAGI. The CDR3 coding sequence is TGTGCCAGCAGTTACCTTGACGCCAGCACAGATACGCAGTATTTT. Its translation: CASSYLDASTDTQYF.

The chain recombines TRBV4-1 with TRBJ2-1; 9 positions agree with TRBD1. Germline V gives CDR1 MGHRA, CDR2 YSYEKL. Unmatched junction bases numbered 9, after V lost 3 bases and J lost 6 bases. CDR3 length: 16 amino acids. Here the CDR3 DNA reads TGCGCCAGCAGCCAGACACGGGACAGGGCTTTCAATGAGCAGTTCTTC. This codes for CASSQTRDRAFNEQFF.

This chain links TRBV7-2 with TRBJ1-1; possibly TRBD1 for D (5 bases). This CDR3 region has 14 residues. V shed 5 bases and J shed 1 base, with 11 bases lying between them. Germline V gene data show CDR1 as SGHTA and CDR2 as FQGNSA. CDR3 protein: CASSVRGENTEAFF. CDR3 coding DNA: TGTGCCAGCAGCGTCAGAGGGGAGAACACTGAAGCTTTCTTT.

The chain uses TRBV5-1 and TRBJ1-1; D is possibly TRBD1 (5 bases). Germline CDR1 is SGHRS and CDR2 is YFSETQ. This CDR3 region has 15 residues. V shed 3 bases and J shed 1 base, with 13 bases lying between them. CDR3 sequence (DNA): TGCGCCAGCAGCTCGCTACCGGGACGGAACACTGAAGCTTTCTTT. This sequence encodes CASSSLPGRNTEAFF.

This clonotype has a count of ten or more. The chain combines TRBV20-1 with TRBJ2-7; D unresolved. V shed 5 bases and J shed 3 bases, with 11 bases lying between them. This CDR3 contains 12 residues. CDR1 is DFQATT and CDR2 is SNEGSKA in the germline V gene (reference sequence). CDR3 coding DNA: TGCAGTGCTCAATCCGATTTCTACGAGCAGTACTTC. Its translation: CSAQSDFYEQYF.

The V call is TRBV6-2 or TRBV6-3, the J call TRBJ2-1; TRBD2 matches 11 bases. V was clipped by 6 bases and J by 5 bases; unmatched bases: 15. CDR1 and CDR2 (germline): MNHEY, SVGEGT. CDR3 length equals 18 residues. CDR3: CASRLLSLSGRDHNEQFF. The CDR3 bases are TGTGCCAGCAGATTACTCTCCCTTAGCGGGAGGGACCACAATGAGCAGTTCTTC.

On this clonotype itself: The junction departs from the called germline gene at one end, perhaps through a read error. CDR3 region: CAGSQLTYEQYF. Written as DNA, the CDR3 is TGTGCCGGCAGCCAACTCACCTACGAGCAGTACTTC. This chain uses TRBV3-1 with TRBJ2-7; no firm D call. The CDR3 has 12 amino acids. Germline values: CDR1 LGHDT, CDR2 YNNKEL (reference sequence).

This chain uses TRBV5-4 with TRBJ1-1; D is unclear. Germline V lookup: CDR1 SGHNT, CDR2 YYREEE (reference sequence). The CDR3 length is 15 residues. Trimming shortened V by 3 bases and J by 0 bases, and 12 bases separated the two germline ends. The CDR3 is CASSYPGNLNTEAFF. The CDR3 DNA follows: TGTGCCAGCAGCTATCCGGGAAATCTGAACACTGAAGCTTTCTTT.

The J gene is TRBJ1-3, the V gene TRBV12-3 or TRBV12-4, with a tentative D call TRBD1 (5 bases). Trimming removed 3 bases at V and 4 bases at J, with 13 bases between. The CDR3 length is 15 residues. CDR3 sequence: CASSLESGFGNTIYF. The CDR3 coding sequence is TGTGCCAGCAGTTTGGAATCAGGGTTCGGAAACACCATATATTTT.

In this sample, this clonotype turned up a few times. This CDR3 reads CASSLGPGQGIYYGYTF. CDR3 DNA sequence: TGTGCCAGCAGCCTCGGACCGGGACAGGGAATTTACTATGGCTACACCTTC. This chain uses TRBV14 with TRBJ1-2; TRBD1 aligns across 9 bases. This CDR3 contains 17 residues. Trimming at V came to 4 bases and at J to 3 bases, leaving 12 bases not matched to a gene. CDR1 and CDR2 (germline): SGHDN, FVKESK.

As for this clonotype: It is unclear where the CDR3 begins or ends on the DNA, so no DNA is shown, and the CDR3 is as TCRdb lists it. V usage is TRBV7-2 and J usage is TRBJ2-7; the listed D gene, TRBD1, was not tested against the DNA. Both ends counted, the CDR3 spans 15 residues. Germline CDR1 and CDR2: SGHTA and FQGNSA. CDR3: CASSFSGQGGYEQYF.